This is a list of T cell receptor beta chains from one sample in a study of blood T cell repertoires in COVID-19. Some clones are missing from TCRdb's copy, which holds only in-frame ones; the method was immunoSEQ multiplex PCR. Of about 240,000 clones in the sample, 75% to 90% were seen once. The source material was peripheral blood. All receptors derive from a man aged 55 to 70 who had recovered from COVID-19. Each CDR3 is given with its conserved first and last residue. Each record gives: J gene, V gene, D gene, clone size, CDR3 DNA, CDR3 protein. A D gene is named only where the DNA matches it firmly. A clone size is listed for some rows: how often the clone was seen (once, few, many), or a class if it is expanded.

J gene: TRBJ1-3; V gene: TRBV5-4; D gene: TRBD1; clone size: .; CDR3 DNA: TGTGCCAGCAGCTTGGATCCAGGGGGGCGAAACACCATATATTTT; CDR3 protein: CASSLDPGGRNTIYF
J gene: TRBJ2-2; V gene: TRBV30; D gene: TRBD2; clone size: .; CDR3 DNA: TGTGCCTGGAGCCCTAGCGGGGTGGACACCGGGGAGCTGTTTTTT; CDR3 protein: CAWSPSGVDTGELFF
J gene: TRBJ2-2; V gene: TRBV27; D gene: TRBD2; clone size: .; CDR3 DNA: TGTGCCAGCAGTTTACCGGGACTAGCGGGGGGAAGGCGGGAGCTGTTTTTT; CDR3 protein: CASSLPGLAGGRRELFF
J gene: TRBJ1-2; V gene: TRBV12-3/TRBV12-4; D gene: TRBD1; clone size: .; CDR3 DNA: TGTGCCAGCAGTTCTCAGGGGGCGCTTTCCTTC; CDR3 protein: CASSSQGALSF
J gene: TRBJ1-1; V gene: TRBV5-8; D gene: TRBD1; clone size: .; CDR3 DNA: TGTGCCAGCAGCCACCGGACAGGGGAGTACACTGAAGCTTTCTTT; CDR3 protein: CASSHRTGEYTEAFF
J gene: TRBJ1-6; V gene: TRBV5-6; D gene: .; clone size: once; CDR3 DNA: TGTGCCAGCAGCTCTACCGCCTATAATTCACCCCTCCACTTT; CDR3 protein: CASSSTAYNSPLHF
J gene: TRBJ2-4; V gene: TRBV11-2; D gene: .; clone size: .; CDR3 DNA: TGTGCCAGCAGCCTGTTTCCTAAAAACATTCAGTACTTC; CDR3 protein: CASSLFPKNIQYF
J gene: TRBJ1-2; V gene: TRBV7-8; D gene: .; clone size: .; CDR3 DNA: TGTGCCAGCAGCCTAGGTAGGAGGAGGGATGGCTACACCTTC; CDR3 protein: CASSLGRRRDGYTF
J gene: TRBJ2-5; V gene: TRBV9; D gene: TRBD2; clone size: .; CDR3 DNA: TGTGCCAGCAGCACAAGCGGGGGGGCCGGTGAGACCCAGTACTTC; CDR3 protein: CASSTSGGAGETQYF
J gene: TRBJ2-3; V gene: TRBV27; D gene: .; clone size: .; CDR3 DNA: TGTGCCAGCAGCCACCCCCAGGGGTACACGCAGTATTTT; CDR3 protein: CASSHPQGYTQYF
J gene: TRBJ1-1; V gene: TRBV7-8; D gene: TRBD1; clone size: .; CDR3 DNA: TGTGCCAGCAACGTGGACAGGGCGAAGGGGGTCGCTTTCTTT; CDR3 protein: CASNVDRAKGVAFF
J gene: TRBJ1-2; V gene: TRBV11-2; D gene: TRBD1; clone size: .; CDR3 DNA: TGTGCCAGCAGCTTAGATTCAGGGACAGAGTATGGCTACACCTTC; CDR3 protein: CASSLDSGTEYGYTF
J gene: TRBJ2-5; V gene: TRBV20-1; D gene: TRBD2; clone size: .; CDR3 DNA: TGCTCCGGGGGGGCGGGGGAGACCCAGTACTTC; CDR3 protein: CSGGAGETQYF
J gene: TRBJ2-4; V gene: TRBV11-2; D gene: .; clone size: .; CDR3 DNA: TGTGCCAGCAGCTTTGACGGGAACATTCAGTACTTC; CDR3 protein: CASSFDGNIQYF
J gene: TRBJ2-7; V gene: TRBV7-8; D gene: .; clone size: few; CDR3 DNA: TGTGCCAGCAGCTTTTCCGGGACTCCTCGCTCCTACGAGCAGTACTTC; CDR3 protein: CASSFSGTPRSYEQYF
J gene: TRBJ1-1; V gene: TRBV10-3; D gene: .; clone size: .; CDR3 DNA: TGTGCCATCAGTGCCCTCGGAGGGAACACTGAAGCTTTCTTT; CDR3 protein: CAISALGGNTEAFF
J gene: TRBJ1-3; V gene: TRBV27; D gene: .; clone size: .; CDR3 DNA: TGTGCCAGCAGTTTACGGGGACTCAGCAACACCATATATTTT; CDR3 protein: CASSLRGLSNTIYF
J gene: TRBJ2-7; V gene: TRBV24-1; D gene: TRBD2; clone size: .; CDR3 DNA: TGTGCCACCCAGGATGCGGGAGACCTAAACTACGAGCAGTACTTC; CDR3 protein: CATQDAGDLNYEQYF
J gene: TRBJ2-1; V gene: TRBV2; D gene: .; clone size: .; CDR3 DNA: TGTGCCAGCACGCAGGATTATGAGCAGTTCTTC; CDR3 protein: CASTQDYEQFF
J gene: TRBJ1-6; V gene: TRBV10-3; D gene: .; clone size: few; CDR3 DNA: TGTGCCATCAGTGCTGTAGTTAATTCACCCCTCCACTTT; CDR3 protein: CAISAVVNSPLHF